This T cell receptor (beta chain) appears in the sequencing data of a study of T cell repertoires in cytomegalovirus infection. Study summary: Selection of CMV epitopes for the study included recently identified HLA-C-restricted and well-studied HLA-B-restricted ones. Public TCR beta signatures were indicative of both CMV infection and a matching HLA type. Study-level points and caveats: The ex vivo response was dominated by HLA-C-restricted CMV-specific TCR beta clonotypes.

V was shortened by 0 bases and J by 5 bases, with 9 bases between the two germline ends. The CDR3 consists of 15 residues. Germline CDR1 reads SGHDT; CDR2 reads YYEEEE. Each CDR3 protein gets one entry after TCRdb re-called the reads with MiXCR. The sample includes 100,000 to 150,000 distinct CDR3 sequences, roughly a third of them seen just once. Details on this clonotype: As yet, its antigen is unknown.

This material consisted of CD8+ T cells from cultured PBMCs, taken from culture after CMV antigen stimulation. This chain connects TRBV5-6 to TRBJ1-6; D not certain. This clonotype was obtained from a human donor in good health (CMV status not recorded). Some clones in this sample may be carry-over from other donors' samples. The CDR3 loop reads CASSLGDTNNSPLHF. The DNA of the CDR3 is TGTGCCAGCAGCTTGGGCGACACTAATAATTCACCCCTCCACTTT.